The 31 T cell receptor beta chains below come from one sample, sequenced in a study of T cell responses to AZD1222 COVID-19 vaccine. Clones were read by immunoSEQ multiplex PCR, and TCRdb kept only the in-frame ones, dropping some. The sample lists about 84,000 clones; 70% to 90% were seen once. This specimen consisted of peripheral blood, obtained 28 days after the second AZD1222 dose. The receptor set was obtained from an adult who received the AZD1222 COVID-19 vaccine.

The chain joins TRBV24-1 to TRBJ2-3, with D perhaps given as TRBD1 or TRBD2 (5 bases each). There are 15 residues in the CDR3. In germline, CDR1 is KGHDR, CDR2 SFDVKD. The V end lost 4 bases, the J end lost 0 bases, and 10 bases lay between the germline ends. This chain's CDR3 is CATSDPGTSTDTQYF. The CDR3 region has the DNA TGTGCCACCAGTGACCCGGGGACGAGCACAGATACGCAGTATTTT.

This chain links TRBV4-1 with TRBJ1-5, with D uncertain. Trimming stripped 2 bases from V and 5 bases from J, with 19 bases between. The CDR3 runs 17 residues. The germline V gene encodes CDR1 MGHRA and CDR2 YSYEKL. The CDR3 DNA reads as TGCGCCAGCAGCCAAAACTCAAAGGGTGGGGAATATCAGCCCCAGCATTTT. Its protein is CASSQNSKGGEYQPQHF.

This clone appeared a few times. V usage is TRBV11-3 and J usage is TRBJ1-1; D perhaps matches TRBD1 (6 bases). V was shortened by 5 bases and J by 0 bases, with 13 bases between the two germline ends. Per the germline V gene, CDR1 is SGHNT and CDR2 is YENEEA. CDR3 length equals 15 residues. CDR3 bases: TGTGCCAGCAGCCAAATCCAGGGGATGAACACTGAAGCTTTCTTT. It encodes CASSQIQGMNTEAFF.

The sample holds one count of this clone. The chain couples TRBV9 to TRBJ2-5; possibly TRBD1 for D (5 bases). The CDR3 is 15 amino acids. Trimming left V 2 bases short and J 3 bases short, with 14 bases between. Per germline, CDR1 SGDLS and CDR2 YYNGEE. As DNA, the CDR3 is TGTGCCAGCAGCGTGGCGGCAGGGATGGAAGAGACCCAGTACTTC. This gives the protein CASSVAAGMEETQYF.

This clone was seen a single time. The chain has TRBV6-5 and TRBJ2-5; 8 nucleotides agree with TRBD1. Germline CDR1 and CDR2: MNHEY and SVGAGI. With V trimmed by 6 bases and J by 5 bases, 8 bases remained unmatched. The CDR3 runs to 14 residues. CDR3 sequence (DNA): TGTGCCAGCAGAGCATCAGGGGGCGCGGAGACCCAGTACTTC. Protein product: CASRASGGAETQYF.

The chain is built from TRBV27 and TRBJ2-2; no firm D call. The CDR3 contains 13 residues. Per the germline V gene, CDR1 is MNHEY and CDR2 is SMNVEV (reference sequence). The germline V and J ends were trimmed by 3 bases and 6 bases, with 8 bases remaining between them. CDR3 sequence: CASSFSRPGELFF. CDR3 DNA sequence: TGTGCCAGCAGTTTTTCCCGCCCCGGGGAGCTGTTTTTT.

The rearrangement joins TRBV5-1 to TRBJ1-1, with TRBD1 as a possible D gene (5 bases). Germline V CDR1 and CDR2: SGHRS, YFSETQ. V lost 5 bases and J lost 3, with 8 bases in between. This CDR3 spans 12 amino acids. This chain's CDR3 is CASSRGDTEAFF. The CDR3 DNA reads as TGCGCCAGCAGTCGGGGGGACACTGAAGCTTTCTTT. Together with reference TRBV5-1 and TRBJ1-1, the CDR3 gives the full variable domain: KAGVTQTPRYLIKTRGQQVTLSCSPISGHRSVSWYQQTPGQGLQFLFEYFSETQRNKGNFPGRFSGRQFSNSRSEMNVSTLELGDSALYLCASSRGDTEAFFGQGTRLTVV.

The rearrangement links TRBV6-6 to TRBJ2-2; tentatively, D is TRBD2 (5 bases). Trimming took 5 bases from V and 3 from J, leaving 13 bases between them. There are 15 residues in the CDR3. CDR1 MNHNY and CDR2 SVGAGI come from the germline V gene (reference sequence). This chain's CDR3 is CASSRRTLDTGELFF. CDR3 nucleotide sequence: TGTGCCAGCAGTCGACGGACTTTGGACACCGGGGAGCTGTTTTTT.

CDR3 loop: CASAPGGGYNSPLHF. CDR3 nucleotides: TGTGCCAGCGCCCCAGGAGGGGGCTATAATTCACCCCTCCACTTT. J is TRBJ1-6 and V is TRBV7-9; maybe TRBD1 (6 bases). Germline values: CDR1 SEHNR, CDR2 FQNEAQ (reference sequence). CDR3 length: 15 amino acids. V shed 8 bases and J shed 3 bases, with 14 bases lying between them.

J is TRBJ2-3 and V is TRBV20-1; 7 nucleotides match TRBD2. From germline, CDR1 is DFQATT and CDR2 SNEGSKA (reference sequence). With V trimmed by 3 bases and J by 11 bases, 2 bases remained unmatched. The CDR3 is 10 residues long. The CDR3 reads CSASGGGQYF. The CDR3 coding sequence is TGCAGTGCTAGTGGGGGGGGGCAGTATTTT.

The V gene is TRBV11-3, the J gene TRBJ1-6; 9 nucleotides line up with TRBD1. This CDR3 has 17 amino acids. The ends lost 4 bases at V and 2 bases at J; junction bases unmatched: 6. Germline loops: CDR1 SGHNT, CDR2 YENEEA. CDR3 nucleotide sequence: TGTGCCAGCAGCTCGGACAGGGGCTCTACCTATAATTCACCCCTCCACTTT. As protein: CASSSDRGSTYNSPLHF.

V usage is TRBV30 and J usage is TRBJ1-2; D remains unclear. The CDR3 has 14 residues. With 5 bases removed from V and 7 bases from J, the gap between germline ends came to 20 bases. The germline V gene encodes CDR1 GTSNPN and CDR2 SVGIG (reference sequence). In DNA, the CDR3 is TGTGCCTGGCTTTCGGGGATGGCACACGGTGGCTACACCTTC. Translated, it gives CAWLSGMAHGGYTF.

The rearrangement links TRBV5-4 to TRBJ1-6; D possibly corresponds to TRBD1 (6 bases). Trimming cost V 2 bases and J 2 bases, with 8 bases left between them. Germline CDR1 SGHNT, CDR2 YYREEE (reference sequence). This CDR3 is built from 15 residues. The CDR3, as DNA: TGTGCCAGCAGCTTTGAGGGGGCCTATAATTCACCCCTCCACTTT. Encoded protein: CASSFEGAYNSPLHF.

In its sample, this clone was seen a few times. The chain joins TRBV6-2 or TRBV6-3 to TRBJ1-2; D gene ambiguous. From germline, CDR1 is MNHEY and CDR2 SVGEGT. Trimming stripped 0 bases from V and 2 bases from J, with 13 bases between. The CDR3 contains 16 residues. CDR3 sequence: CASSYSGGKKNYGYTF. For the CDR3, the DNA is TGTGCCAGCAGTTACTCGGGAGGGAAGAAAAACTATGGCTACACCTTC.

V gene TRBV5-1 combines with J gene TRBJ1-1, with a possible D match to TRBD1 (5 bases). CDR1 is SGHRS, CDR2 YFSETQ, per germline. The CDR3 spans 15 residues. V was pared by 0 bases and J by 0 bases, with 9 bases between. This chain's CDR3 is CASSLAGTMNTEAFF. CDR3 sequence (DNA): TGCGCCAGCAGCTTGGCGGGGACGATGAACACTGAAGCTTTCTTT. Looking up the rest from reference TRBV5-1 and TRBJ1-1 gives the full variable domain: KAGVTQTPRYLIKTRGQQVTLSCSPISGHRSVSWYQQTPGQGLQFLFEYFSETQRNKGNFPGRFSGRQFSNSRSEMNVSTLELGDSALYLCASSLAGTMNTEAFFGQGTRLTVV.

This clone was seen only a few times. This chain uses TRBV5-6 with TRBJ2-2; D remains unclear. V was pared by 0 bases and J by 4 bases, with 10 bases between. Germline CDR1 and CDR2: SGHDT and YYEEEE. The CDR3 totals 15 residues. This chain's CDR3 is CASSLGQPITGELFF. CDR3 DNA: TGTGCCAGCAGCTTGGGTCAACCGATCACCGGGGAGCTGTTTTTT. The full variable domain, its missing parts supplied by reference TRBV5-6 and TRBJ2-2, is DAGVTQSPTHLIKTRGQQVTLRCSPKSGHDTVSWYQQALGQGPQFIFQYYEEEERQRGNFPDRFSGHQFPNYSSELNVNALLLGDSALYLCASSLGQPITGELFFGEGSRLTVL.

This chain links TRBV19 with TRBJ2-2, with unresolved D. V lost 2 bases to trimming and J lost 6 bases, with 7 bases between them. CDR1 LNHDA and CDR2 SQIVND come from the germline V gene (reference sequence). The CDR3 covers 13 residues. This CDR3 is CASSIWGSGELFF. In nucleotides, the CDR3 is TGTGCCAGTAGTATATGGGGATCCGGGGAGCTGTTTTTT.

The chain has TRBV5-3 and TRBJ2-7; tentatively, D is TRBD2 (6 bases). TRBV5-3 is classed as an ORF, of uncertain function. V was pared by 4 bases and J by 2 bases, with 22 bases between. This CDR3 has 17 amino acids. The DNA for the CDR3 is TGTGCCAGAAGCCCGGGCTTAAGGAGGGTTGGAGCCTACGAGCAGTACGTC. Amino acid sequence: CARSPGLRRVGAYEQYV.

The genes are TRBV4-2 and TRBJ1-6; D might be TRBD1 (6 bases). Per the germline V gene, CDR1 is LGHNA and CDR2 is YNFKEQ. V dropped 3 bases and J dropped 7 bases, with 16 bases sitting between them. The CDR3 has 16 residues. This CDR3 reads CASSQGPQGRNSPLHF. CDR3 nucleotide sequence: TGTGCCAGCAGCCAGGGTCCACAGGGAAGGAATTCACCCCTCCACTTT.

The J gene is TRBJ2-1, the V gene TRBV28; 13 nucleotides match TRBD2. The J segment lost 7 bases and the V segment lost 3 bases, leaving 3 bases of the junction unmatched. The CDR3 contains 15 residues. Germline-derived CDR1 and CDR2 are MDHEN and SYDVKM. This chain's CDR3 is CASSLGLAGRNEQFF. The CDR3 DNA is TGTGCCAGCAGTTTGGGACTAGCGGGAAGGAATGAGCAGTTCTTC.

CDR3 DNA: TGTGCCAGCAGTGAAGTCCCGGGGGGCCTTTACAATGAGCAGTTCTTC. Protein: CASSEVPGGLYNEQFF. V is TRBV6-1 and J is TRBJ2-1, with D possibly TRBD2 on 7 matching bases. Germline CDR1 and CDR2: MNHNS and SASEGT. The CDR3 has 16 amino acids. Deletions cut 1 base from V and 4 bases from J, with 14 bases between.

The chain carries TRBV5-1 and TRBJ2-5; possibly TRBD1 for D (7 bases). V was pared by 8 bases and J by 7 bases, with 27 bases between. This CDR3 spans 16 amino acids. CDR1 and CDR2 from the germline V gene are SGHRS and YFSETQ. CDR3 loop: CASSSGQAFEGGTQYF. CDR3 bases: TGCGCCAGTAGTTCCGGACAGGCCTTTGAGGGGGGGACCCAGTACTTC.

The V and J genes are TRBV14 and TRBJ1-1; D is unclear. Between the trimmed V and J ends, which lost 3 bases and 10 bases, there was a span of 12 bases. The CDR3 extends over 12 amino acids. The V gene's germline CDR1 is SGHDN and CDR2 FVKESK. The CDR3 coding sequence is TGTGCCAGCAGCCACAACGACCTAGGAGCTTTCTTT. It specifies CASSHNDLGAFF.

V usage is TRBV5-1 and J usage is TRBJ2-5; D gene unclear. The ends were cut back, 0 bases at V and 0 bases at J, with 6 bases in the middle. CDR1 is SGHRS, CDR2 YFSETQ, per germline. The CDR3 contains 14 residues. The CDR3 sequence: CASSLGTDQETQYF. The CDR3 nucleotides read TGCGCCAGCAGCTTGGGAACAGACCAAGAGACCCAGTACTTC.

In nucleotides, the CDR3 is TGTGCCAGCAGATCCCTTGAGGCGGGCTCCTACAATGAGCAGTTCTTC. It translates to CASRSLEAGSYNEQFF. V gene TRBV28 combines with J gene TRBJ2-1; D might be TRBD2 (5 bases). Deletions cut 6 bases from V and 0 bases from J, with 15 bases between. CDR3 size: 16 residues. Per germline, CDR1 MDHEN and CDR2 SYDVKM.

Here the CDR3 reads CASSAGTDGYTF. The DNA of the CDR3 is TGTGCCAGCAGCGCCGGGACAGATGGCTACACCTTC. V and J are TRBV5-6 and TRBJ1-2; 7 nucleotides align to TRBD1. With V trimmed by 4 bases and J by 6 bases, 3 bases remained unmatched. This CDR3 is built from 12 residues. Germline lookup yields CDR1 SGHDT and CDR2 YYEEEE.

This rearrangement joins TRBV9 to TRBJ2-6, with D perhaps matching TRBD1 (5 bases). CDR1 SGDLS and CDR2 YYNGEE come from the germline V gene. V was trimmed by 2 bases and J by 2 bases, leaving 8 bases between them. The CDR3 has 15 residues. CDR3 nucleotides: TGTGCCAGCAGCGTCGACAGAGCTGGGGCCAACGTCCTGACTTTC. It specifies CASSVDRAGANVLTF.

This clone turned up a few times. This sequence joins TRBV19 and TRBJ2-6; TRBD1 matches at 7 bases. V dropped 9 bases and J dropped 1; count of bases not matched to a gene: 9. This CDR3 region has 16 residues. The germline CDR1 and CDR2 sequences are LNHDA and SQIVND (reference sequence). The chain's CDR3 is CASRQGRVSGANVLTF. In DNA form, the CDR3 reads TGTGCCAGCAGACAGGGTCGGGTTTCTGGGGCCAACGTCCTGACTTTC.

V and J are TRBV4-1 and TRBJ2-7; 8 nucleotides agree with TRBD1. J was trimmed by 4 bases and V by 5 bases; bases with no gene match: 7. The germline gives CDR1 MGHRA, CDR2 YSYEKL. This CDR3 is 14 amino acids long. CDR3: CASSFRDRNYEQYF. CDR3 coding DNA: TGCGCCAGCAGCTTCCGGGACAGGAATTACGAGCAGTACTTC.

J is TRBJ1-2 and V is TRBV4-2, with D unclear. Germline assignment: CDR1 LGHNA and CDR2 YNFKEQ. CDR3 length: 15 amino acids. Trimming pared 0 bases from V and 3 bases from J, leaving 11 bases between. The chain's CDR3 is CASSQDLLGDYGYTF. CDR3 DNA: TGTGCCAGCAGCCAAGATTTGCTTGGAGACTATGGCTACACCTTC.

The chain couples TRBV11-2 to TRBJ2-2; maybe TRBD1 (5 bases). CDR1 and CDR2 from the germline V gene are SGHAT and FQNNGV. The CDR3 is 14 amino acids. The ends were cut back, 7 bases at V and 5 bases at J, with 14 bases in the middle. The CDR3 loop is CASTNPPGTGELFF. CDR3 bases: TGTGCCAGCACCAACCCACCAGGGACCGGGGAGCTGTTTTTT.